This T cell receptor (beta chain) stems from a study of blood T cell repertoires in COVID-19. Study as a whole: From the United States, Italy and Spain came samples of acute and convalescent COVID-19. T cells, B-cell-depleted T cells, or PBMCs supplied cDNA or gDNA.

The authors' processing: Estimation of nucleated cell counts relied on the amplification of reference gene primers. Generated by immunoSEQ multiplex PCR, the TCRdb table keeps only in-frame clones and is missing some. V and J calls and clone size are copied from that table; D and trimming were computed from the DNA. The sample carries more than 100,000 clones, about 80% recorded once. Sequenced sample: peripheral blood. The clonotype was recovered from a human donor in a cohort sampled during active COVID-19.

This chain's CDR3 is CASTSRDRNSPLHF. CDR3 in DNA: TGTGCCAGCACCTCCCGGGACAGGAATTCACCCCTCCACTTT. The chain has TRBV7-2 and TRBJ1-6, with 8 bases identical to TRBD1. The CDR3 extends over 14 amino acids. The V segment lost 7 bases and the J segment 7 bases; nucleotides outside the gene matches: 6. Germline-derived CDR1 and CDR2 are SGHTA and FQGNSA.